A single sample gave rise to the 13 T cell receptor beta chains below, sequenced in a study of tumor and adjacent non-tumor tissue in lung cancer. This sample's RNA came from whole unsorted tissue. Distant lung tissue was collected more than 3 cm away from the tumor edge. TCRbeta libraries were built with three rounds of nested PCR, modified from ARM-PCR. TCRdb redid the calling of the multiplex PCR reads with MiXCR, one entry per CDR3 protein. The table includes 60,000 or so distinct CDR3 sequences, over 60% detected once. The sample was distant non-tumor lung tissue. These receptors were collected from an older man with non-small cell lung cancer.

A note on this clonotype: This may be a read error: a much more frequent sequence differs by one nucleotide. The chain recombines TRBV5-4 with TRBJ2-2, with D tentatively TRBD1 (6 bases). The V gene lost 7 bases and the J gene lost 4 bases, with 8 bases spanning the gap. CDR3 length: 12 amino acids. Germline CDR1 reads SGHNT; CDR2 reads YYREEE (reference sequence). Here the CDR3 reads CASGDITGELFF. The CDR3 DNA follows: TGTGCCAGCGGGGACATCACCGGGGAGCTGTTTTTT.

This clonotype was detected a few times. The DNA for the CDR3 is TGCAGTGCTGGGACGAGTTACTACGAGCAGTACTTC. Encoded protein: CSAGTSYYEQYF. The chain carries TRBV20-1 and TRBJ2-7; D tentatively reads TRBD1 or TRBD2 (5 bases each). Per the germline V gene, CDR1 is DFQATT and CDR2 is SNEGSKA (reference sequence). The germline V and J ends were trimmed by 5 bases and 3 bases, with 11 bases remaining between them. The CDR3 runs 12 residues.

This clonotype was seen more than once but under ten times. The V and J genes are TRBV7-9 and TRBJ1-1, with D possibly being TRBD1 (5 bases). The V gene's germline CDR1 is SEHNR and CDR2 FQNEAQ (reference sequence). The V end was cut by 1 base, the J end by 1 base, with 10 bases between. The CDR3 has 15 residues. CDR3 protein: CASSLGVTENTEAFF. In DNA form, the CDR3 reads TGTGCCAGCAGCTTAGGAGTGACAGAGAACACTGAAGCTTTCTTT.

Concerning this clonotype itself: The junction does not match germline at one end; this may be a read error. The genes are TRBV11-2 and TRBJ2-1; D might be TRBD2 (5 bases). Germline V gene data show CDR1 as SGHAT and CDR2 as FQNNGV. The CDR3 runs to 14 residues. The CDR3 DNA is TGTGCCAGCGGCCGAGGACTTTCGGGGAATGAGCACTTCTTC. This sequence encodes CASGRGLSGNEHFF.

The V call is TRBV5-5, the J call TRBJ2-5, with a possible D match to TRBD2 (6 bases). The CDR3 is 13 amino acids. Germline assignment: CDR1 SGHKS and CDR2 YYEKEE (reference sequence). The V end lost 4 bases, the J end lost 5 bases, and 12 bases lay between the germline ends. CDR3 sequence (DNA): TGTGCCAGCAGCCGGGAGAGGCACGAGACCCAGTACTTC. Translated, it gives CASSRERHETQYF.

With respect to this clonotype: Possible read error: a much larger clone is one base away. The CDR3 DNA is TGCAGCGTTGGACAGCGGAACACCGGGGAGCTGTTTTTT. Translating it yields CSVGQRNTGELFF. V and J are TRBV29-1 and TRBJ2-2, with D possibly matching TRBD1 (5 bases). CDR1 and CDR2 from the germline V gene are SQVTM and ANQGSEA. V shed 4 bases and J shed 1 base, with 7 bases lying between them. This CDR3 has 13 residues.

In this sample, this clonotype turned up a few times. Given a much more abundant clone one base away, this may be a read error. The V call is TRBV11-1, the J call TRBJ1-4, with 7 positions matching TRBD1. The V gene's germline CDR1 is SGHAT and CDR2 FQDESV (reference sequence). V was clipped by 5 bases and J by 16 bases; unmatched bases: 19. There are 15 residues in the CDR3. Written as DNA, the CDR3 is TGTGCCAGCAGCAAGGAACAGGGGCCGAATGAAAAATCGTTTTTT. It specifies CASSKEQGPNEKSFF.

The gene calls are TRBV20-1 and TRBJ2-7, with 9 bases identical to TRBD1. The germline gives CDR1 DFQATT, CDR2 SNEGSKA (reference sequence). There are 13 residues in the CDR3. As DNA, the CDR3 is TGCAGCTCGACAGGGGGGAACTCCTACGGGCAATACTTC. It encodes CSSTGGNSYGQYF.

As to this clonotype: At one end, the junction sequence differs from germline, possibly due to a read error. This chain uses TRBV11-2 with TRBJ2-2; D is ambiguous. This CDR3 is built from 14 residues. Looked up from germline, CDR1 is SGHAT and CDR2 is FQNNGV. The CDR3 region is CASTTYKNTGELFF. In DNA form, the CDR3 reads TGCGCCAGCACCACCTACAAGAACACCGGGGAGCTGTTTTTT.

This clonotype was counted only a few times. J is TRBJ2-5 and V is TRBV15, with D unclear. The CDR3 is 13 residues long. CDR1 is LNHNV, CDR2 YYDKDF, per germline (reference sequence). V gave up 0 bases and J gave up 4 bases, with 6 bases separating them. CDR3 loop: CATSRDNRETQYF. The CDR3 bases are TGTGCCACCAGCAGAGATAATCGAGAGACCCAGTACTTC.

This clonotype was found a few times. It may be a read error: a sequence one base away is much more abundant. The chain carries TRBV5-4 and TRBJ2-7, with TRBD1 matching 12 bases. The CDR3 totals 16 residues. The germline CDR1 and CDR2 sequences are SGHNT and YYREEE (reference sequence). CDR3 nucleotide sequence: TGTGTCAGCAGCTCGACCGGGACAGGGGGCGCGGGCGAGCAGTACTTC. Encoded protein: CVSSSTGTGGAGEQYF.

Points on this clonotype: Compared with germline, one end of the junction differs, possibly owing to a read error. The rearrangement uses TRBV28 and TRBJ1-6; D is ambiguous. Germline loops: CDR1 MDHEN, CDR2 SYDVKM. The CDR3 length is 15 residues. CDR3 DNA sequence: TGTGCCAACAGTTCGCCTGTCGCCTATAATTCACCCCTCCACTTT. This codes for CANSSPVAYNSPLHF.

As concerns this clonotype: A read error may explain this, as a much larger clone is one base away. V is TRBV7-9 and J is TRBJ1-2; D not certain. Germline V gene lookup returns CDR1 SEHNR and CDR2 FQNEAQ (reference sequence). CDR3 length: 13 amino acids. The CDR3 region has the DNA TGTACCAGCAGCCGACGGGGAGTAGATGGCTACACCTTC. It is translated as CTSSRRGVDGYTF. Drawing the rest from reference TRBV7-9 and TRBJ1-2, the complete variable domain is DTGVSQNPRHKITKRGQNVTFRCDPISEHNRLYWYRQTLGQGPEFLTYFQNEAQLEKSRLLSDRFSAERPKGSFSTLEIQRTEQGDSAMYLCTSSRRGVDGYTFGSGTRLTVV.